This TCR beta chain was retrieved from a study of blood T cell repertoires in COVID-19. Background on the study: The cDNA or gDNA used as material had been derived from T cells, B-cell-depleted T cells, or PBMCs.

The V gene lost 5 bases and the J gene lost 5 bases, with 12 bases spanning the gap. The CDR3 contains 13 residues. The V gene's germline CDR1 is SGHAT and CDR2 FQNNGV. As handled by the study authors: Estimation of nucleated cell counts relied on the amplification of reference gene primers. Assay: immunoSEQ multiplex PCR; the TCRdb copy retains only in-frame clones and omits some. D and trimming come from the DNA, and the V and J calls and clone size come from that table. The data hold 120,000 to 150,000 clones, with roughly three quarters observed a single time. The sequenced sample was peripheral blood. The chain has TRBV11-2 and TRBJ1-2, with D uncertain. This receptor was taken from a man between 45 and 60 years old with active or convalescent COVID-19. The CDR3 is CASSPVEGYGYTF. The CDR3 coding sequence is TGTGCCAGCAGCCCCGTGGAGGGATATGGCTACACCTTC.